These 6 T cell receptor beta chains were sequenced from one sample in a study of cytomegalovirus exposure and HLA in healthy donors. Primers included in the PCR were 60 Vbeta and 13 Jbeta primers. TCRdb's table, derived via immunoSEQ multiplex PCR, lists solely in-frame clones and lacks some. This sample carries 190,000 or so clones, 80% of them seen once, and the ten largest clones take about 0.63%. Material: PBMCs. The receptor source for this set is a boy between 10 and 17 years old in good health and CMV-seronegative.

The J gene is TRBJ1-2, the V gene TRBV9; 9 bases align to TRBD1. Germline V gives CDR1 SGDLS, CDR2 YYNGEE. The CDR3 length is 16 residues. Unmatched junction bases numbered 13, after V lost 4 bases and J lost 6 bases. The CDR3 sequence is CASSSDRTGDYDGYTF. In DNA, the CDR3 is TGTGCCAGCAGCTCAGACAGGACAGGGGATTATGATGGCTACACCTTC.

The gene calls are TRBV4-2 and TRBJ2-7, with 7 bases fitting TRBD1. This CDR3 has 15 residues. V lost 1 base to trimming and J lost 2 bases; unmatched junction nucleotides: 5. Germline V CDR1 and CDR2: LGHNA, YNFKEQ. The CDR3 loop is CASSQGAGTAYEQYF. The CDR3, as DNA: TGTGCCAGCAGCCAAGGGGCAGGGACAGCCTACGAGCAGTACTTC.

The chain has TRBV5-5 and TRBJ1-1, with 8 bases lining up with TRBD1. J was trimmed by 5 bases and V by 2 bases; bases with no gene match: 2. CDR1 and CDR2 (germline): SGHKS, YYEKEE (reference sequence). The CDR3 is 13 residues long. In DNA form, the CDR3 reads TGTGCCAGCAGCTTATACAGGGGGACTGAAGCTTTCTTT. This translates into CASSLYRGTEAFF.

The chain employs TRBV11-3 and TRBJ1-3; no firm D call. V was pared by 0 bases and J by 5 bases, with 11 bases between. CDR3 length: 15 amino acids. The germline CDR1 and CDR2 sequences are SGHNT and YENEEA. CDR3 sequence (DNA): TGTGCCAGCAGCTTAGAAAGCGGAGACCGAAACACCATATATTTT. It is translated as CASSLESGDRNTIYF.

This clone was counted between two and nine times. The rearrangement links TRBV10-3 to TRBJ1-6; D uncertain. The ends were cut back, 0 bases at V and 9 bases at J, with 15 bases in the middle. Per germline, CDR1 ENHRY and CDR2 SYGVKD. This CDR3 region has 16 residues. CDR3 protein: CAISESAVNVGSPLHF. CDR3 DNA: TGTGCCATCAGTGAGTCCGCGGTAAACGTCGGTTCACCCCTCCACTTT.

J is TRBJ1-4 and V is TRBV6-6; D ambiguous. Germline-derived CDR1 and CDR2 are MNHNY and SVGAGI (reference sequence). CDR3 length equals 14 residues. V lost 2 bases and J 8 bases, leaving 12 bases between the germline ends. The DNA of the CDR3 is TGTGCCAGCAGTTACATTCCGGCTAGCGAAAAACTGTTTTTT. Its protein is CASSYIPASEKLFF.